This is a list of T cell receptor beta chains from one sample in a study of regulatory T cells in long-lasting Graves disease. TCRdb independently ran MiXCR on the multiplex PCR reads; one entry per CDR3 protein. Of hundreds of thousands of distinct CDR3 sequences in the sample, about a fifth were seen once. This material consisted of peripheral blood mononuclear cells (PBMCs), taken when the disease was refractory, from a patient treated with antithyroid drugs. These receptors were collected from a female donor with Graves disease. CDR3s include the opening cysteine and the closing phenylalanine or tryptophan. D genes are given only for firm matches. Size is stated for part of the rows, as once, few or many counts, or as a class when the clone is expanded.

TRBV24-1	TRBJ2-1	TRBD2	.	TGTGCCACCAGTGATTTGTCCCCCGGACTAGCGGGAGGGCCTTATGAGCAGTTCTTC	CATSDLSPGLAGGPYEQFF
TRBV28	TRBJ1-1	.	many	TGTGCCAGCAGACCTCTGGACAAGAACACTGAAGCTTTCTTT	CASRPLDKNTEAFF
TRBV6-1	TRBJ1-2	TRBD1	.	TGTGCCAGCGCTGCGGACAGGACTAACTATGGCTACACCTTC	CASAADRTNYGYTF
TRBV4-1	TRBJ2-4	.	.	TGCGCCAGCAGCCAAGGGCCTGGAGACCCCAAAAACATTCAGTACTTC	CASSQGPGDPKNIQYF
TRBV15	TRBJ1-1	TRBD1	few	TGTGCCACCAGCCGGACAGGGGGCGCAAGGGTGAACACTGAAGCTTTCTTT	CATSRTGGARVNTEAFF
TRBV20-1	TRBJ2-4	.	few	TGCAGTGCCGCCGGAGCGGGAGCCAAAAACATTCAGTACTTC	CSAAGAGAKNIQYF
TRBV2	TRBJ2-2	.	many	TGTGCCAGCAGTGAAAGGCTGGGTGGCACCGGGGAGCTGTTTTTT	CASSERLGGTGELFF
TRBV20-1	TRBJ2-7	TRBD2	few	TGCAGTGCTAACGGACTAGCGGGAGGGCCCCACGAGCAGTACTTC	CSANGLAGGPHEQYF
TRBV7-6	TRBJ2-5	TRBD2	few	TGTGCCAGCAGCTTAGAGCTGACGGAGCGGGGGTACCAAGAGACCCAGTACTTC	CASSLELTERGYQETQYF
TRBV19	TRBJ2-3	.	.	TGTGCCAGTAGTCTTTATTCGGCAGATACGCAGTATTTT	CASSLYSADTQYF
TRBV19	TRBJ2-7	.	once	TGTGCCAGTAGTATGAGCATCCGCCCGAGCTCCTACGAGCAGTACTTC	CASSMSIRPSSYEQYF